The following is a TCR beta chain sequence with its context. The record originates from a study of shared clonotypes between healthy human individuals. The study ran the assay at deep level. Some clones are missing from TCRdb's copy, which holds only in-frame ones; the method was immunoSEQ multiplex PCR. The table records some 490,000 clones, 60% to 80% of them present only once. In germline, CDR1 is SGHAT, CDR2 FQNNGV. The germline V and J ends were trimmed by 4 bases and 2 bases, with 4 bases remaining between them. The CDR3 is 12 amino acids. The TCR was taken from a middle-aged woman in good health. Some clones in this sample may be carry-over from other donors' samples. The J gene is TRBJ2-3, the V gene TRBV11-2; D ambiguous. Material for sequencing was PBMCs. CDR3 sequence reads: CASSSNTDTQYF. As DNA, the CDR3 is TGTGCCAGCAGCTCTAACACAGATACGCAGTATTTT.